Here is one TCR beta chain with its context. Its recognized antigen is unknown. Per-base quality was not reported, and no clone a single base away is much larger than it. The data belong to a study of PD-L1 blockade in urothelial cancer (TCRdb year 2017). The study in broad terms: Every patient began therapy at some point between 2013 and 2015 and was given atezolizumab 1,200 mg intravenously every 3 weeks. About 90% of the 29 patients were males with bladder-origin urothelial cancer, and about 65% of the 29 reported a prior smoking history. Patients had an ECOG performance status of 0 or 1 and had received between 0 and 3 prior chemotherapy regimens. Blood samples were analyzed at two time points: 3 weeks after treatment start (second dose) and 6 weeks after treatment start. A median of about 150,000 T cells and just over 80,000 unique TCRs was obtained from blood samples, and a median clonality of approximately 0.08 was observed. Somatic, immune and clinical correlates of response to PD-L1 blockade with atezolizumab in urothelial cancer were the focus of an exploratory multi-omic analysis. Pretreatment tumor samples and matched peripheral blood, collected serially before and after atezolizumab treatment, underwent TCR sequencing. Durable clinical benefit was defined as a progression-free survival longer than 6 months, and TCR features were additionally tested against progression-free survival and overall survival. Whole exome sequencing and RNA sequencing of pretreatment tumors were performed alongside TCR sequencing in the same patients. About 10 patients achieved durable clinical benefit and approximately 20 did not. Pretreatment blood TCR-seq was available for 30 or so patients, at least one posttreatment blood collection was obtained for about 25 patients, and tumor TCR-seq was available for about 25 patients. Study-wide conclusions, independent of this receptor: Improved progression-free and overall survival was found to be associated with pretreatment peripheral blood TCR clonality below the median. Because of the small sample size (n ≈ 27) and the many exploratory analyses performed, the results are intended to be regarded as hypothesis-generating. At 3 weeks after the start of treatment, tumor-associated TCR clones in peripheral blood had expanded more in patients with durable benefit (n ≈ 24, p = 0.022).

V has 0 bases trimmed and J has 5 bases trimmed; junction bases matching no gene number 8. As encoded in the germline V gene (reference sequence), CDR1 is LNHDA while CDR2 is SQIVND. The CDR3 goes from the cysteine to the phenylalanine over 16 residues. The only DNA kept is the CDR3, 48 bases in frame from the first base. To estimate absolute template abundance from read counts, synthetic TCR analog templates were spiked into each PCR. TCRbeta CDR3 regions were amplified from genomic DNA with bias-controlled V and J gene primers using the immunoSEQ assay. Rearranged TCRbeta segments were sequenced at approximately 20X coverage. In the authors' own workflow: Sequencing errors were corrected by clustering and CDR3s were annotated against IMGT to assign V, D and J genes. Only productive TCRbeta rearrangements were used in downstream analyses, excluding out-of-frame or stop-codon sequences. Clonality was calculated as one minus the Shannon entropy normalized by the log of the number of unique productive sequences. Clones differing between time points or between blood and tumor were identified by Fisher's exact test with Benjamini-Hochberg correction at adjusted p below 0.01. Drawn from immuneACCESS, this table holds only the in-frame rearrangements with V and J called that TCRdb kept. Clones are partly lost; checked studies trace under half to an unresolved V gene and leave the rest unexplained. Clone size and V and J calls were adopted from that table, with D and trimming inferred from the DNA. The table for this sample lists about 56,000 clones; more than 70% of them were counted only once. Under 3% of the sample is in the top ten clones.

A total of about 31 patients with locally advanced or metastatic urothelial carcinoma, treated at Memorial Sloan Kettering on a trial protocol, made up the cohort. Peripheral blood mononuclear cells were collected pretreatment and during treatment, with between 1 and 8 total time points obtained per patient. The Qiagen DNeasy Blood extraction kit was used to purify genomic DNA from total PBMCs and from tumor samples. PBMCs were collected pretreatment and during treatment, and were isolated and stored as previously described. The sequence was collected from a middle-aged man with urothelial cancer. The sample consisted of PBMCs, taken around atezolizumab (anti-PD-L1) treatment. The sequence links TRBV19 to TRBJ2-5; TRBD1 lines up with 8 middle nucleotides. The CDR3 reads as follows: CASSIDGTGPGETQYF. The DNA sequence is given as TGTGCCAGTAGTATAGACGGGACAGGTCCTGGGGAGACCCAGTACTTC.